These T cell receptor beta chains were read from a single sample in a study of cytomegalovirus exposure and HLA in healthy donors. TCRdb's table, derived via immunoSEQ multiplex PCR, lists solely in-frame clones and lacks some. The sample yields roughly 130,000 clones, roughly two thirds seen once. The sample taken for sequencing was PBMCs. Every receptor here comes from a man younger than 45 in good health and CMV-seropositive. Both conserved end residues are trimmed from each CDR3. The order of the fields is V gene, CDR3 protein.

>TRBV6-5
ASSYQGALNTEAF
>TRBV4-1
ASSRGWGQRANNEQF
>TRBV5-6
ASSLPGDGGRVPYEQY
>TRBV5-1
ASSLVPAGGPGTGELF
>TRBV30
AWRQGYSYEQY
>TRBV7-6
ASSSTVGGYEQY
>TRBV30
AWKKREIDTQY
>TRBV9
ASSAGHREETQY
>TRBV28
ATGGQSIYGYT
>TRBV9
ASSVVGQGAGDTQY
>TRBV18
ASSPPSGRGEKLF
>TRBV5-1
ASAFPGQANNEQF
>TRBV5-1
ASSGQYTDTQY
>TRBV7-9
AGQKTGTDTQY
>TRBV28
ASSFLQGLVGNQPQH
>TRBV4-1
ASTLFGQAYNEQF
>TRBV13
ASSLGLRVRVSYEQY
>TRBV28
ASSYGGTVSYEQY
>TRBV2
ASSRQGPTPGELF
>TRBV6-1
ASMRSYNEQF
>TRBV7-6
ASSFRTGGHTIY
>TRBV18
ASSPTAAGEGEQY
>TRBV19
ASSITGGTYEQY
>TRBV5-4
ASSLEPGSYDGYT
>TRBV7-8
ASSHREGREAF
>TRBV7-6
ASSQGINPSGANVLT
>TRBV15
ATSRAGQETQY
>TRBV6-1
ASSDRVTEQY
>TRBV7-2
ASSPRLAGEFETQY
>TRBV19
ASRPQRRTGAYNEQF
>TRBV19
ASSSLSVNQPQH
>TRBV7-3
ASSHGQGRETQY
>TRBV6-1
ASSEPGHYTEAF
>TRBV10-3
AISESGAGEYNEQF
>TRBV6-6
ASSYPIQGANVLT
>TRBV5-1
ASSLERTNEQY
>TRBV18
ASSPVEGADQPQH
>TRBV4-1
ASSQPAGGPIDEQY
>TRBV5-1
ASRLEVSTDTQY
>TRBV5-1
ASSSSGDTYNEQF